The clone carrying this T cell receptor beta chain has just a few counts. Antigen: not known. The length of the CDR3 is 13 residues. Germline V gives CDR1 SGDLS, CDR2 YYNGEE. Deletions cut 1 base from V and 7 bases from J, with 9 bases between. Terminally differentiated effector memory CD45RA+ cells were excluded from the naive CD8 cells, which were CD45RO-negative and positively selected for CCR7. This specimen belongs to a study of shared clonotypes between healthy human individuals. Overall study results and limits: Represented genetic and exposure-history diversity was restricted by having few donors.

Assay used: immunoSEQ multiplex PCR; TCRdb lists only in-frame clones, some missing. The data hold around 600,000 clones, with about 95% observed a single time. The clonotype comes from a woman aged 25 to 39 in good health. Input material: naive CD8+ T cells sorted from blood. The rearrangement links TRBV9 to TRBJ1-5; the D is unclear. The DNA for the CDR3 is TGTGCCAGCAGCGTATCGTCCCGGCAGCCCCAGCATTTT. This codes for CASSVSSRQPQHF.